This record looks at one TCR beta chain sequence and its context. Its antigen is not known. Samples were taken several times over chemoradiotherapy. TCRdb's copy holds only in-frame clones and misses some; the assay was immunoSEQ multiplex PCR. The sample contains approximately 50,000 clones, roughly nine tenths of which appear only once. This entry belongs to a study of chemoradiotherapy in HPV16-positive cancers. Notes on the study in general: Better recurrence-free survival went with HPV-responsive T-cell expansion in HPV16-positive patients. Non-HPV-specific T cells did not expand in tumors during treatment, whereas candidate HPV-specific clones and E7-related motifs did.

The CDR3 covers 16 residues. The ends were cut back, 5 bases at V and 4 bases at J, with 20 bases in the middle. CDR1 and CDR2 (germline): MNHNY, SVGAGI (reference sequence). The chain has TRBV6-6 and TRBJ1-1; D remains ambiguous. The TCR was taken from a human donor with HPV-associated anogenital cancer. Here the sequenced sample was blood, taken from a patient who underwent chemoradiotherapy. The DNA for the CDR3 is TGTGCCAGCAGTCGGGCCCTCGAGGCCGCAGGCACTGAAGCTTTCTTT. It codes for CASSRALEAAGTEAFF.